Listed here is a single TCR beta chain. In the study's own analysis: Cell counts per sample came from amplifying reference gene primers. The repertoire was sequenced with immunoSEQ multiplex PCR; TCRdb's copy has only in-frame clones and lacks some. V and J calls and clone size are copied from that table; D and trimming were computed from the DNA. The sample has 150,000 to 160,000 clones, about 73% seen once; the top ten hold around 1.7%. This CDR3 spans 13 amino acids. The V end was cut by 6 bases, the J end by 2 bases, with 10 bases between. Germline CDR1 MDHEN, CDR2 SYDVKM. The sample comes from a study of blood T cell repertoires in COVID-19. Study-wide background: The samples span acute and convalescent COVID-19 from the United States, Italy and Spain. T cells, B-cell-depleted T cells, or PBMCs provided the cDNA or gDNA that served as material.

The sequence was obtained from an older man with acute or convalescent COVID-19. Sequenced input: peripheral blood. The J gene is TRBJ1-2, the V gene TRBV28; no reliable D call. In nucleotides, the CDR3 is TGTGCCAGCAGCCCCGACGGGAACTATGGCTACACCTTC. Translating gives CASSPDGNYGYTF.